These 29 T cell receptor beta chains were sequenced from one sample in a study of OX40 agonist ivuxolimab in advanced cancers. Some clones are missing from TCRdb's copy, which holds only in-frame ones; the method was immunoSEQ multiplex PCR. The sample yields about 46,000 clones, just over 85% seen once. Specimen: CD4+ or CD8+ T cells sorted from blood, collected in a trial of the OX40 agonist ivuxolimab. These receptors originate from an adult with an advanced solid tumor such as melanoma, head and neck, liver or kidney cancer.

The genes are TRBV7-9 and TRBJ1-2; TRBD1 might be the D (6 bases). The V gene lost 5 bases and the J gene lost 7 bases, with 14 bases spanning the gap. Germline assignment: CDR1 SEHNR and CDR2 FQNEAQ (reference sequence). The CDR3 consists of 13 residues. The DNA for the CDR3 is TGTGCCAGCAGCACAGGGTTAAATGGTGGCTACACCTTC. As protein: CASSTGLNGGYTF.

V usage is TRBV11-3 and J usage is TRBJ2-1; TRBD2 aligns across 8 bases. Trimming removed 0 bases from V and 2 bases from J; junction bases left unmatched: 0. The CDR3 is 15 residues long. Looked up from germline, CDR1 is SGHNT and CDR2 is YENEEA. DNA of the CDR3: TGTGCCAGCAGCTTAGATAGCGGGACCTACAATGAGCAGTTCTTC. This sequence encodes CASSLDSGTYNEQFF.

This chain joins TRBV29-1 and TRBJ1-1; D not resolved. Per the germline V gene, CDR1 is SQVTM and CDR2 is ANQGSEA. Trimming stripped 2 bases from V and 8 bases from J, with 12 bases between. The CDR3 sequence is 12 residues long. CDR3 DNA sequence: TGCAGCGTTGAAACCTCCGGTCGGGAAGCTTTCTTT. The encoded protein is CSVETSGREAFF.

The rearrangement uses TRBV6-1 and TRBJ1-2, with D possibly being TRBD1 (5 bases). Germline V gene sequence: CDR1 MNHNS, CDR2 SASEGT. The CDR3 spans 15 residues. V gave up 2 bases and J gave up 8 bases, with 18 bases separating them. Written as DNA, the CDR3 is TGTGCCAGCAGTGAATGGGGCACCGAAGCCGGAGGCTACACCTTC. This gives the protein CASSEWGTEAGGYTF.

The chain links TRBV7-9 to TRBJ2-2; 7 bases match TRBD1. The trim removed 0 bases at V and 4 bases at J, leaving 5 bases unmatched. Germline V gene sequence: CDR1 SEHNR, CDR2 FQNEAQ (reference sequence). CDR3 length: 16 amino acids. The CDR3 here is CASSLADRAVTGELFF. The CDR3 DNA follows: TGTGCCAGCAGCTTAGCAGACAGGGCGGTCACCGGGGAGCTGTTTTTT.

This chain links TRBV7-9 with TRBJ2-6, with D tentatively TRBD1 (6 bases). Trimming removed 5 bases from V and 2 bases from J, with 13 bases in between. The CDR3 consists of 16 residues. The V gene's germline CDR1 is SEHNR and CDR2 FQNEAQ (reference sequence). The CDR3 loop is CASSPDRWPGANVLTF. CDR3 DNA sequence: TGTGCCAGCAGCCCCGACAGGTGGCCTGGGGCCAACGTCCTGACTTTC.

This chain uses TRBV6-5 with TRBJ1-1; 11 bases are a match to TRBD1. The junction had 3 bases not matched to a gene; V was cut back by 5 bases and J by 4 bases. CDR1 is MNHEY, CDR2 SVGAGI, per germline. The CDR3 loop spans 14 amino acids. The CDR3 DNA reads as TGTGCCAGCAGTCCCGGGACAGGGGGCACTGAAGCTTTCTTT. Protein sequence: CASSPGTGGTEAFF.

V is TRBV7-9 and J is TRBJ1-2; D remains ambiguous. V was cut by 3 bases and J by 7 bases, with 15 bases left in between. The germline V gene has CDR1 SEHNR and CDR2 FQNEAQ (reference sequence). This CDR3 is built from 14 residues. The CDR3 here is CASSLGRYSGGYTF. The CDR3 DNA reads as TGTGCCAGCAGCTTGGGCAGGTACTCTGGTGGCTACACCTTC.

The gene calls are TRBV13 and TRBJ1-1; D unclear. Germline loops: CDR1 PRHDT, CDR2 FYEKMQ (reference sequence). V was pared by 3 bases and J by 3 bases, with 11 bases between. There are 14 residues in the CDR3. Written as DNA, the CDR3 is TGTGCCAGCAGCTTTTTAGGCCGCGACACTGAAGCTTTCTTT. Residues: CASSFLGRDTEAFF.

The rearrangement joins TRBV7-9 to TRBJ1-1, with TRBD1 identical over 9 bases. CDR3 length: 15 amino acids. V lost 2 bases to trimming and J lost 11 bases; unmatched junction nucleotides: 12. Germline lookup yields CDR1 SEHNR and CDR2 FQNEAQ (reference sequence). The CDR3 is CASSLWDRDSLLAFF. The CDR3 bases are TGTGCCAGCAGCTTATGGGACAGGGACTCCTTATTGGCTTTCTTT.

The chain combines TRBV6-5 with TRBJ1-1; tentative D call: TRBD1 (6 bases). V lost 5 bases to trimming and J lost 7 bases, with 8 bases between them. The CDR3 covers 11 residues. Germline V lookup: CDR1 MNHEY, CDR2 SVGAGI. The CDR3 spells CASSQGLEAFF. CDR3 bases: TGTGCCAGCAGTCAGGGGCTTGAAGCTTTCTTT.

V and J are TRBV6-5 and TRBJ2-1; D gene ambiguous. In germline, CDR1 is MNHEY, CDR2 SVGAGI. The CDR3 sequence is 15 residues long. V was cut by 0 bases and J by 12 bases, with 18 bases left in between. For the CDR3, the DNA is TGTGCCAGCAGTTACTCTCCGGGCTTGGGTTGGTCGCAGTTCTTC. This codes for CASSYSPGLGWSQFF.

This sequence joins TRBV5-4 and TRBJ2-7; 7 bases agree with TRBD1. CDR3 length: 15 amino acids. Per germline, CDR1 SGHNT and CDR2 YYREEE (reference sequence). The V segment lost 2 bases and the J segment 3 bases; nucleotides outside the gene matches: 8. In nucleotides, the CDR3 is TGTGCCAGCAGCTTAGACAGGGCCAGTTTCTACGAGCAGTACTTC. Protein sequence: CASSLDRASFYEQYF.

The chain combines TRBV11-2 with TRBJ2-1; the D gene is possibly TRBD1 (6 bases). This CDR3 has 14 residues. Germline loops: CDR1 SGHAT, CDR2 FQNNGV. Trimming stripped 6 bases from V and 9 bases from J, with 18 bases between. The CDR3 reads CASSGGGRKGEQFF. In DNA, the CDR3 is TGTGCCAGCAGTGGTGGGGGCCGAAAGGGTGAGCAGTTCTTC. Full variable domain (rest looked up from reference TRBV11-2 and TRBJ2-1): EAGVAQSPRYKIIEKRQSVAFWCNPISGHATLYWYQQILGQGPKLLIQFQNNGVVDDSQLPKDRFSAERLKGVDSTLKIQPAKLEDSAVYLCASSGGGRKGEQFFGPGTRLTVL.

This rearrangement joins TRBV28 to TRBJ1-2; TRBD1 might be the D (5 bases). Germline V gene lookup returns CDR1 MDHEN and CDR2 SYDVKM. The CDR3 sequence is 12 residues long. V shed 7 bases and J shed 0 bases, with 6 bases lying between them. The CDR3 protein is CASKGTNYGYTF. The DNA of the CDR3 is TGTGCCAGCAAGGGGACTAACTATGGCTACACCTTC.

The rearrangement joins TRBV30 to TRBJ2-7; D is unclear. The CDR3 is 11 amino acids. Germline lookup yields CDR1 GTSNPN and CDR2 SVGIG (reference sequence). V was cut by 2 bases and J by 4 bases, with 6 bases left in between. CDR3 region: CAWSKSYEQYF. In nucleotides, the CDR3 is TGTGCCTGGAGTAAGTCTTACGAGCAGTACTTC.

In this sample, this clone turned up once. The J gene is TRBJ1-6, the V gene TRBV10-3, with unresolved D. Germline lookup yields CDR1 ENHRY and CDR2 SYGVKD. The CDR3 is 12 amino acids. With 4 bases removed from V and 10 bases from J, the gap between germline ends came to 8 bases. The DNA for the CDR3 is TGTGCCATCAGTGGGGAGGGATCACCCCTCCACTTT. This translates into CAISGEGSPLHF.

The chain has TRBV6-4 and TRBJ2-3, with TRBD1 matching over 7 bases. Trimming at V came to 0 bases and at J to 2 bases, leaving 2 bases not matched to a gene. Germline V CDR1 and CDR2: MRHNA, SNTAGT. This CDR3 comprises 15 residues. The CDR3, as DNA: TGTGCCAGCAGTGACTCGGGACAGTCCACAGATACGCAGTATTTT. Residues: CASSDSGQSTDTQYF.

J is TRBJ1-1 and V is TRBV9, with D tentatively TRBD1 (5 bases). This CDR3 is 15 amino acids long. The germline CDR1 and CDR2 sequences are SGDLS and YYNGEE. V was pared by 5 bases and J by 0 bases, with 14 bases between. The CDR3 is CASRPTDSMNTEAFF. Here the CDR3 DNA reads TGTGCCAGCAGACCCACCGACAGTATGAACACTGAAGCTTTCTTT.

The rearrangement joins TRBV7-9 to TRBJ2-1, with 9 bases that match TRBD2. There are 15 residues in the CDR3. Germline CDR1 SEHNR, CDR2 FQNEAQ (reference sequence). V lost 1 base to trimming and J lost 6 bases; unmatched junction nucleotides: 4. CDR3 residues: CASSLGSGRPNEQFF. For the CDR3, the DNA is TGTGCCAGCAGCTTAGGTAGCGGGAGACCCAATGAGCAGTTCTTC.

The gene calls are TRBV29-1 and TRBJ2-1; 11 nucleotides align to TRBD2. The germline CDR1 and CDR2 sequences are SQVTM and ANQGSEA. The CDR3 has 17 amino acids. Unmatched junction bases numbered 16, after V lost 8 bases and J lost 4 bases. The chain's CDR3 is CSPRGQGLAGGYNEQFF. CDR3 nucleotides: TGCAGCCCCAGGGGGCAGGGTTTAGCGGGAGGGTACAATGAGCAGTTCTTC.

This rearrangement joins TRBV18 to TRBJ2-2, with TRBD2 identical over 11 bases. Per germline, CDR1 KGHSH and CDR2 LQKENI. Trimming cost V 3 bases and J 3 bases; bases outside gene matches: 3. The CDR3 loop spans 16 amino acids. CDR3 sequence reads: CASSPRGLADTGELFF. The CDR3 region has the DNA TGTGCCAGCTCACCTAGGGGACTAGCGGACACCGGGGAGCTGTTTTTT.

The rearrangement joins TRBV2 to TRBJ2-3; 10 nucleotides align to TRBD2. Germline assignment: CDR1 SNHLY and CDR2 FYNNEI. CDR3 length equals 16 residues. J gave up 5 bases and V 6 bases, and 11 bases lay outside the gene matches. In DNA, the CDR3 is TGTGCCAGCAGCCAGCTCCTAGCGGGGGCGGGAGATACGCAGTATTTT. As protein: CASSQLLAGAGDTQYF. Based on the CDR3 plus reference TRBV2 and TRBJ2-3, the full variable domain is EPEVTQTPSHQVTQMGQEVILRCVPISNHLYFYWYRQILGQKVEFLVSFYNNEISEKSEIFDDQFSVERPDGSNFTLKIRSTKLEDSAMYFCASSQLLAGAGDTQYFGPGTRLTVL.

The V and J genes are TRBV5-1 and TRBJ2-7; perhaps TRBD1 as D (6 bases). The V and J ends lost 1 base and 1 base respectively, with 15 bases between them. Germline CDR1 and CDR2: SGHRS and YFSETQ. The CDR3 spans 16 residues. The CDR3 nucleotides read TGCGCCAGCAGCTTGAGCACCGGGACACTTTCCTACGAGCAGTACTTC. Protein: CASSLSTGTLSYEQYF.

The chain combines TRBV19 with TRBJ1-3; maybe TRBD1 (5 bases). The CDR3 runs to 17 residues. V lost 4 bases and J 1 base, leaving 17 bases between the germline ends. Germline values: CDR1 LNHDA, CDR2 SQIVND (reference sequence). The CDR3 here is CASSRGGPQRSGNTIYF. DNA for the CDR3: TGTGCCAGTAGTAGGGGGGGACCTCAGCGTTCTGGAAACACCATATATTTT.

This chain joins TRBV11-2 and TRBJ2-5; TRBD1 matches 8 bases. The J call may be faulty, since TRBJ2-7 better matches the DNA end. The CDR3 contains 16 residues. Germline V CDR1 and CDR2: SGHAT, FQNNGV. The CDR3 nucleotides read TGTGCCAGCAGCCCCCTAAAAAGGGACAGGCACTACGAGCAGTACTTC. Residues: CASSPLKRDRHYEQYF.

This chain links TRBV6-5 with TRBJ2-7; D gene unclear. In germline, CDR1 is MNHEY, CDR2 SVGAGI. With 2 bases removed from V and 0 bases from J, the gap between germline ends came to 11 bases. This CDR3 has 15 amino acids. DNA of the CDR3: TGTGCCAGCAGTTACGGGTCCAGTAGCTCCTACGAGCAGTACTTC. It specifies CASSYGSSSSYEQYF.

The chain joins TRBV11-2 to TRBJ2-1; D is possibly TRBD1 or TRBD2 (6 bases each). From germline, CDR1 is SGHAT and CDR2 FQNNGV. V was pared by 5 bases and J by 0 bases, with 14 bases between. This CDR3 is 16 amino acids long. In DNA form, the CDR3 reads TGTGCCAGCAGCCCTCGGACGGGGGCCTCCTACAATGAGCAGTTCTTC. Its translation is CASSPRTGASYNEQFF.

The chain is built from TRBV5-1 and TRBJ1-2; D gene uncertain. Germline CDR1 SGHRS, CDR2 YFSETQ. The CDR3 totals 13 residues. V gave up 4 bases and J gave up 1 base, with 8 bases separating them. The CDR3 is CASSPEGNYGYTF. CDR3 sequence (DNA): TGCGCCAGCAGCCCTGAGGGTAACTATGGCTACACCTTC.